The T cell receptor (beta chain) described here comes from a study of blood T cell repertoires in COVID-19. Study details: Donors in the United States, Italy and Spain gave samples during acute or convalescent COVID-19. The analysed material was cDNA or gDNA that came from T cells, B-cell-depleted T cells, or PBMCs.

This CDR3 region has 13 residues. Trimming removed 3 bases at V and 4 bases at J, with 9 bases between. Germline CDR1 and CDR2: MNHEY and SVGEGT. As handled by the study authors: Amplification from reference gene primers served as the basis for estimated nucleated cell counts. Libraries were prepared by immunoSEQ multiplex PCR; TCRdb keeps only in-frame clonotypes and omits some of them. That table supplies the V and J calls and clone size; D and trimming were determined from the DNA. Among some 200,000 clones listed, 70% to 90% were seen once. The TCR originated in a woman aged 70-85 years with acute or convalescent COVID-19. The rearrangement uses TRBV6-2 or TRBV6-3 and TRBJ1-2; a weak D match, TRBD1 (5 bases). Sequencing used peripheral blood. The CDR3 DNA reads as TGTGCCAGCAGTTATGCGGGGACCTATGGCTACACCTTC. Its protein product is CASSYAGTYGYTF.